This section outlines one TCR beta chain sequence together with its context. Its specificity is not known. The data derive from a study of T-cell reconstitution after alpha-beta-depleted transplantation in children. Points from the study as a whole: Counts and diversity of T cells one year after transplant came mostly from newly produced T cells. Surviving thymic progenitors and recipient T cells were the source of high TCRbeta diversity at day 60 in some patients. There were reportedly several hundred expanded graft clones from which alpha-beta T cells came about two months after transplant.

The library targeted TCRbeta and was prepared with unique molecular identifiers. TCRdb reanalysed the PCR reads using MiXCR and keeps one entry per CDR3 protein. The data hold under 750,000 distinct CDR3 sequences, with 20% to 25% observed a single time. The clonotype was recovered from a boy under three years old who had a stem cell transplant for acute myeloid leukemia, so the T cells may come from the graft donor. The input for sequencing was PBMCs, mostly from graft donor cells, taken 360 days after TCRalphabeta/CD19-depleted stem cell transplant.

As DNA, the CDR3 is TGTGCCAGCAGTCTTCAAAATGGGGTCACAGATACGCAGTATTTT. Protein sequence: CASSLQNGVTDTQYF. The rearrangement uses TRBV7-9 and TRBJ2-3, with D uncertain. The CDR3 has 15 amino acids. Germline V gene lookup returns CDR1 SEHNR and CDR2 FQNEAQ (reference sequence). V was shortened by 6 bases and J by 2 bases, with 15 bases between the two germline ends.